A selection of T cell receptor beta chains follows, all from one sample in a study of OX40 agonist ivuxolimab in advanced cancers. The protocol was immunoSEQ multiplex PCR, while the TCRdb copy is restricted to in-frame clones and leaves out a portion. The sample includes over 65,000 clones, around 86% seen only once; the top ten take approximately 2%. This sample comprised CD4+ or CD8+ T cells sorted from blood, obtained in a trial of the OX40 agonist ivuxolimab. The receptors were gathered from an adult with an advanced solid tumor such as melanoma, head and neck, liver or kidney cancer. CDR3s include the opening cysteine and the closing phenylalanine or tryptophan. A D gene is named only where the DNA matches it firmly. Expanded clones are given a class, and other clones once, few, many or no size at all.

cdr3_aa cdr3_nt v_call d_call clone_size j_call
CASSLGPETSELGEQYF TGCGCCAGCAGCTTGGGGCCCGAGACTAGCGAGTTGGGCGAGCAGTACTTC TRBV5-1 TRBD2 - TRBJ2-7
CASRGQGTSGYGYTF TGTGCCAGTAGAGGACAGGGGACTAGCGGCTATGGCTACACCTTC TRBV19 TRBD1 once TRBJ1-2
CASRLGGQFSGNTIYF TGTGCAAGTCGTTTGGGAGGTCAGTTCTCTGGAAACACCATATATTTT TRBV12-2 - once TRBJ1-3
CATSRDERGIQETQYF TGTGCCACCAGCAGAGATGAGCGGGGGATTCAAGAGACCCAGTACTTC TRBV15 TRBD2 once TRBJ2-5
CASSGRTAPYEQYF TGTGCCAGCAGTGGCCGGACAGCCCCCTACGAGCAGTACTTC TRBV2 - - TRBJ2-7
CASSSERGREQYF TGTGCCAGCAGTTCCGAGAGGGGTCGGGAGCAGTACTTC TRBV6-5 - - TRBJ2-7
CASSLFNQPQHF TGTGCCAGCAGTTTATTTAATCAGCCCCAGCATTTT TRBV28 - - TRBJ1-5
CSVDVQGIDTQYF TGCAGCGTTGATGTTCAGGGGATAGATACGCAGTATTTT TRBV29-1 - - TRBJ2-3
CASSQQLTGELFF TGTGCCAGCAGCCAACAATTAACCGGGGAGCTGTTTTTT TRBV2 - once TRBJ2-2
CASIRKDVGLKPQHF TGTGCCAGCATCCGCAAGGACGTGGGCTTGAAGCCCCAGCATTTT TRBV28 - - TRBJ1-5
CASSPDRGPRGETQYF TGTGCCAGCAGCCCGGACAGGGGGCCAAGAGGGGAGACCCAGTACTTC TRBV13 TRBD1 - TRBJ2-5
CAWGTGVSPLHF TGTGCCTGGGGGACAGGGGTGTCACCCCTCCACTTT TRBV30 TRBD1 few TRBJ1-6
CASTLDLNQPQHF TGTGCCAGCACCCTGGATTTAAATCAGCCCCAGCATTTT TRBV5-4 - few TRBJ1-5
CASRYSGQLYGYTF TGTGCCAGCAGGTACTCCGGACAGCTTTATGGCTACACCTTC TRBV7-2 - - TRBJ1-2
CASSPQGAIGTEAFF TGTGCCAGCAGCCCACAGGGGGCCATCGGCACTGAAGCTTTCTTT TRBV5-6 TRBD1 once TRBJ1-1
CASSEGLATDTQYF TGTGCCAGCAGTGAGGGACTAGCAACAGATACGCAGTATTTT TRBV2 TRBD2 - TRBJ2-3
CASSFGQGAYNEQFF TGCGCCAGCAGCTTTGGACAGGGGGCCTACAATGAGCAGTTCTTC TRBV5-1 TRBD1 once TRBJ2-1
CASSRGRPNTGELFF TGTGCCAGCAGTCGGGGGAGACCGAACACCGGGGAGCTGTTTTTT TRBV2 - - TRBJ2-2
CASSTLQGSGTDTQYF TGTGCCAGTAGTACCCTACAGGGGTCCGGCACAGATACGCAGTATTTT TRBV19 TRBD1 - TRBJ2-3
CASSDQGYLYEQYF TGTGCCAGCAGTGACCAGGGCTATCTCTACGAGCAGTACTTC TRBV2 - - TRBJ2-7
CASSIKHTDTQYF TGTGCCAGCAGCATCAAACACACAGATACGCAGTATTTT TRBV5-4 - - TRBJ2-3
CATSRERPPAPEQYF TGTGCCACCAGCAGAGAAAGGCCCCCAGCCCCCGAGCAGTACTTC TRBV15 - - TRBJ2-7
CASSLGSGTVNEKLFF TGCGCCAGCAGCTTGGGTTCCGGGACAGTGAATGAAAAACTGTTTTTT TRBV5-1 TRBD1 - TRBJ1-4
CASIRGPGSNQPQHF TGTGCCAGTATAAGGGGGCCAGGTAGCAATCAGCCCCAGCATTTT TRBV19 TRBD1 few TRBJ1-5
CASSFEGNQPQHF TGTGCCAGCAGCTTTGAGGGCAATCAGCCCCAGCATTTT TRBV7-3 - - TRBJ1-5
CASSLGSWNTEAFF TGTGCCAGCTCGCTAGGCTCTTGGAACACTGAAGCTTTCTTT TRBV18 - once TRBJ1-1
CASRPSDGLPYGYTF TGTGCCAGCAGACCCTCGGACGGTCTCCCGTATGGCTACACCTTC TRBV28 - - TRBJ1-2
CASSQDRGREFFTEAFF TGTGCCAGCAGCCAGGACAGGGGGCGCGAGTTTTTCACTGAAGCTTTCTTT TRBV14 TRBD1 - TRBJ1-1
CASSLRRGLNTGELFF TGTGCCAGCAGCTTAAGGAGGGGCCTGAACACCGGGGAGCTGTTTTTT TRBV7-2 - - TRBJ2-2
CASSPERVYSTDTQYF TGCGCCAGCAGCCCCGAGCGGGTTTACTCCACAGATACGCAGTATTTT TRBV5-1 - - TRBJ2-3
CASSSGTGYNYGYTF TGCGCCAGCAGCTCAGGGACAGGGTACAACTATGGCTACACCTTC TRBV5-1 TRBD1 - TRBJ1-2
CAWTLQGASGELFF TGTGCCTGGACTTTACAGGGGGCGTCCGGGGAGCTGTTTTTT TRBV30 TRBD1 - TRBJ2-2
CASSLARTGTYEQYF TGTGCCAGCAGCTTAGCGAGGACAGGGACCTACGAGCAGTACTTC TRBV5-8 TRBD1 - TRBJ2-7
CASSNRGLAEKLFF TGTGCCAGCAGTAATCGAGGTTTGGCTGAAAAACTGTTTTTT TRBV28 - few TRBJ1-4
CAWIRDLGTDTQYF TGTGCCTGGATCCGGGACTTGGGGACAGATACGCAGTATTTT TRBV30 - - TRBJ2-3
CASSLTALQGAGYGYTF TGTGCCAGCAGCTTAACGGCATTACAGGGGGCGGGCTATGGCTACACCTTC TRBV7-2 TRBD1 - TRBJ1-2
CATSEKDRDRCDEQYF TGTGCCACGAGCGAGAAAGACAGGGATAGATGCGACGAGCAGTACTTC TRBV9 TRBD1 - TRBJ2-7
CASSYRGTGSSDTQYF TGTGCCAGCAGTTATAGAGGGACAGGGTCTTCGGATACGCAGTATTTT TRBV6-6 TRBD1 - TRBJ2-3
CAWFRTRTNEKLFF TGTGCCTGGTTCCGGACTAGGACTAATGAAAAACTGTTTTTT TRBV30 - - TRBJ1-4
CASSLERGHTGELFF TGTGCCAGCAGCTTGGAAAGGGGGCACACCGGGGAGCTGTTTTTT TRBV5-4 TRBD1 - TRBJ2-2
CASSLVLDTGELFF TGTGCCAGCAGCTTAGTACTTGACACCGGGGAGCTGTTTTTT TRBV7-9 - - TRBJ2-2
CASSRQANTEAFF TGTGCCAGCAGCCGACAGGCGAACACTGAAGCTTTCTTT TRBV2 - once TRBJ1-1
CASSQGEGYTF TGTGCCAGTAGCCAGGGGGAGGGCTACACCTTC TRBV19 TRBD1 - TRBJ1-2
CAFYRGLNTEAFF TGTGCCTTCTACAGGGGGCTGAACACTGAAGCTTTCTTT TRBV30 TRBD1 few TRBJ1-1
CASSPDPYGSYNEQFF TGCGCCAGCAGCCCCGACCCCTACGGGTCCTACAATGAGCAGTTCTTC TRBV5-1 - - TRBJ2-1
CASSLVVAGGRETQYF TGTGCCAGCAGCTTGGTCGTAGCGGGGGGGCGGGAGACCCAGTACTTC TRBV5-4 TRBD2 once TRBJ2-5
CASSSVDSSNSPLHF TGCGCCAGCAGCTCCGTAGACAGCAGCAATTCACCCCTCCACTTT TRBV5-1 - - TRBJ1-6
CASSILSDGYTF TGTGCCAGTAGTATACTCAGCGATGGCTACACCTTC TRBV19 - - TRBJ1-2
CASSVQWRGSYNEQFF TGTGCCAGCAGCGTACAATGGAGGGGCTCCTACAATGAGCAGTTCTTC TRBV9 - - TRBJ2-1
CASSLVGWSRTSSYNSPLHF TGCGCCAGCAGCTTGGTCGGGTGGTCGAGGACGAGCTCCTATAATTCACCCCTCCACTTT TRBV5-1 - - TRBJ1-6
CASSVGTIPTDTQYF TGTGCCAGCAGCGTAGGAACAATCCCCACAGATACGCAGTATTTT TRBV9 - once TRBJ2-3
CASSLAGQDHNEQFF TGCGCCAGCAGCTTGGCTGGCCAGGATCACAATGAGCAGTTCTTC TRBV5-1 - - TRBJ2-1
CASSRARPGSGYTF TGTGCCAGCAGTCGAGCCAGACCCGGGAGTGGCTACACCTTC TRBV6-1 - - TRBJ1-2
CASSIGRHNEKLFF TGTGCCAGTAGTATCGGTAGGCATAATGAAAAACTGTTTTTT TRBV19 - - TRBJ1-4
CASSASGFQETQYF TGTGCCAGCAGCGCCTCGGGATTCCAAGAGACCCAGTACTTC TRBV9 - - TRBJ2-5